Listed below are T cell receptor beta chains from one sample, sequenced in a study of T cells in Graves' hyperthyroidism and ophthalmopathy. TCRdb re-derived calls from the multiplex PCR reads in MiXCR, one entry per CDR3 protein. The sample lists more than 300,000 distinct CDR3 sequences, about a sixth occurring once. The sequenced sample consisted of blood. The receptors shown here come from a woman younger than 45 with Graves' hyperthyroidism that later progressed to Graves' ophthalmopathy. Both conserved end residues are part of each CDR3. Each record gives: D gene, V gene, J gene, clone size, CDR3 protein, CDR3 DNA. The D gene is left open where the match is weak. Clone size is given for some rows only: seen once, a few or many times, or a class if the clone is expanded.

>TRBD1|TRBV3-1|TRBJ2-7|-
CASRYGTASSYEQYF
TGTGCCAGCAGATACGGGACAGCCAGCTCCTACGAGCAGTACTTC
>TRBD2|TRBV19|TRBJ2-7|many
CASSKVAGVRVQYF
TGTGCCAGTAGTAAGGTAGCGGGAGTCCGGGTGCAGTACTTC
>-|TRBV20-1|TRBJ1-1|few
CSARPFYNTEAFF
TGCAGTGCTAGACCCTTCTACAACACTGAAGCTTTCTTT
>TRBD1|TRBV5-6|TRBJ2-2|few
CASSFTGANGELFF
TGTGCCAGCAGCTTTACAGGGGCCAACGGGGAGCTGTTTTTT
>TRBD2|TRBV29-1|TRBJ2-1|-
CSAGRGSYNEQFF
TGCAGCGCCGGGAGGGGATCCTACAATGAGCAGTTCTTC
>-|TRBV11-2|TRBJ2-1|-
CASSLAGLNNEQFF
TGTGCCAGCAGCTTAGCGGGATTGAACAATGAGCAGTTCTTC
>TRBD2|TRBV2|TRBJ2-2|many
CASGDGGARAGELFF
TGTGCCAGCGGGGACGGGGGGGCAAGAGCCGGGGAGCTGTTTTTT
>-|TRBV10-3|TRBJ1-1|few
CAISDRGLSTEAFF
TGTGCCATCAGTGATAGGGGGTTGAGCACTGAAGCTTTCTTT
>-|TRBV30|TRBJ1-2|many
CAWSVLGYGYTF
TGTGCCTGGAGTGTATTAGGTTATGGCTACACCTTC
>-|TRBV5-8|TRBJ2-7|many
CASSLGFGTASYEQYF
TGTGCCAGCAGCTTGGGATTCGGGACGGCTTCCTACGAGCAGTACTTC
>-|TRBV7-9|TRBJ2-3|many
CASSFLQGPDTQYF
TGTGCCAGCAGCTTCCTACAGGGTCCAGATACGCAGTATTTT
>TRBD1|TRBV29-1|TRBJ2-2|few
CSVEGTGSGEGGDPVAGELFF
TGCAGCGTTGAGGGGACAGGGTCGGGGGAAGGAGGGGATCCTGTGGCCGGGGAGCTGTTTTTT
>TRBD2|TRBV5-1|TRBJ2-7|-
CASSHRTSGRAYEQYF
TGCGCCAGCAGCCACCGGACTAGCGGGAGGGCCTACGAGCAGTACTTC